Given below is one T cell receptor (beta chain) in context. These data come from a study of regulatory T cells in long-lasting Graves disease. This CDR3 is 16 amino acids long. Germline V gene lookup returns CDR1 SGHTA and CDR2 FQGTGA. Trimming left V 1 base short and J 7 bases short, with 19 bases between. Researchers made TCR beta libraries by using iRepertoire HTBI primers and running Arm-PCR on CDR3 regions. TCRdb re-derived calls from the multiplex PCR reads in MiXCR, one entry per CDR3 protein. Among around 460,000 distinct CDR3 sequences listed, less than 25% were seen once. Documented time point: persistent/refractory GD, antithyroid drugs over 5 years with positive TRAb. RNA extracted from PBMCs served as the sequencing template. American Thyroid Association guidelines served as the basis for diagnosing Graves' disease.

This rearrangement joins TRBV7-3 to TRBJ1-2; possible D gene TRBD1, 5 bases. The clonotype originates from a female donor with Graves disease. Specimen: peripheral blood mononuclear cells (PBMCs), collected when the disease was refractory, from a patient treated with antithyroid drugs. In DNA, the CDR3 is TGTGCCAGCAGCTTAATTCGACGGGGCAGCTCGGGTGGCTACACCTTC. Its translation: CASSLIRRGSSGGYTF.